The 27 T cell receptor beta chains given below trace back to one sample, sequenced in a study of blood T cell repertoires in COVID-19. Assay used: immunoSEQ multiplex PCR; TCRdb lists only in-frame clones, some missing. The data hold 450,000 or so clones, with 70% to 90% observed a single time. Sequenced material: peripheral blood. The receptors were gathered from a young man with COVID-19, enrolled during active disease.

V usage is TRBV24-1 and J usage is TRBJ2-7; D possibly corresponds to TRBD2 (5 bases). This CDR3 spans 14 amino acids. Between the trimmed V and J ends, which lost 3 bases and 5 bases, there was a span of 13 bases. Germline CDR1 and CDR2: KGHDR and SFDVKD. In DNA form, the CDR3 reads TGTGCCACCAGTGATCTCTCGAGGGCGGACGAGCAGTACTTC. Its translation is CATSDLSRADEQYF.

V and J are TRBV4-2 and TRBJ2-7, with 10 positions matching TRBD1. The V gene end was trimmed by 4 bases and the J gene end by 6 bases; junction bases not matched to a gene: 9. Per germline, CDR1 LGHNA and CDR2 YNFKEQ. This CDR3 contains 15 residues. In DNA form, the CDR3 reads TGTGCCAGCAGCCTAAAAGGGACAGGGGATCTCGAGCAGTACTTC. This codes for CASSLKGTGDLEQYF.

The rearrangement joins TRBV7-2 to TRBJ1-5, with a tentative D call TRBD1 (6 bases). The germline gives CDR1 SGHTA, CDR2 FQGNSA. The CDR3 covers 15 residues. Deletions cut 4 bases from V and 5 bases from J, with 15 bases between. The CDR3, as DNA: TGTGCCAGCAGCTCGCAGGGGAAGGCGCATCAGCCCCAGCATTTT. As protein: CASSSQGKAHQPQHF.

In this sample, this clone turned up once. The chain employs TRBV14 and TRBJ1-4, with D possibly being TRBD1 (6 bases). The CDR3 sequence is 13 residues long. The ends were cut back, 6 bases at V and 6 bases at J, with 11 bases in the middle. Germline-derived CDR1 and CDR2 are SGHDN and FVKESK. Here the CDR3 reads CASSGQLDEKLFF. In nucleotides, the CDR3 is TGTGCCAGCAGTGGACAGTTGGATGAAAAACTGTTTTTT.

The chain combines TRBV4-1 with TRBJ2-2, with D perhaps matching TRBD1 (8 bases). Trimming took off 1 base at V and 5 bases at J, with 26 bases between the two ends. This CDR3 is built from 20 residues. Per germline, CDR1 MGHRA and CDR2 YSYEKL. CDR3 in DNA: TGCGCCAGCAGCCAAGGACCCCAAGGGAGGGACAGGCAAAGAACCGGGGAGCTGTTTTTT. Its translation: CASSQGPQGRDRQRTGELFF.

This chain uses TRBV9 with TRBJ2-7; D perhaps matches TRBD1 (6 bases). V was shortened by 0 bases and J by 3 bases, with 10 bases between the two germline ends. From germline, CDR1 is SGDLS and CDR2 YYNGEE. The CDR3 sequence is 14 residues long. The CDR3: CASSVAQGNYEQYF. In DNA form, the CDR3 reads TGTGCCAGCAGCGTAGCTCAGGGGAACTACGAGCAGTACTTC.

The chain combines TRBV7-2 with TRBJ2-5; a weak D match, TRBD2 (6 bases). The germline V gene encodes CDR1 SGHTA and CDR2 FQGNSA. Trimming pared 5 bases from V and 2 bases from J, leaving 12 bases between. The CDR3 has 14 residues. The CDR3 DNA sequence: TGTGCCAGCAGCGCCCTCCGGGGGCAAGAGACCCAGTACTTC. It translates to CASSALRGQETQYF.

The rearrangement joins TRBV19 to TRBJ2-3, with 8 nucleotides matching TRBD2. In germline, CDR1 is LNHDA, CDR2 SQIVND (reference sequence). Unmatched junction bases numbered 2, after V lost 6 bases and J lost 3 bases. The CDR3 is made up of 13 amino acids. The CDR3 loop is CASRSGRTDTQYF. CDR3 nucleotides: TGTGCCAGTAGGAGCGGGAGAACAGATACGCAGTATTTT.

The chain links TRBV5-5 to TRBJ2-5, with 7 nucleotides matching TRBD1. Germline V gives CDR1 SGHKS, CDR2 YYEKEE (reference sequence). Trimming at V came to 4 bases and at J to 3 bases, leaving 6 bases not matched to a gene. This CDR3 has 14 residues. CDR3 nucleotide sequence: TGTGCCAGCAGCCCCGAGGGGGCTGAAGAGACCCAGTACTTC. Translated, it gives CASSPEGAEETQYF. The entire variable domain, with the rest obtained from reference TRBV5-5 and TRBJ2-5, is as follows: DAGVTQSPTHLIKTRGQQVTLRCSPISGHKSVSWYQQVLGQGPQFIFQYYEKEERGRGNFPDRFSARQFPNYSSELNVNALLLGDSALYLCASSPEGAEETQYFGPGTRLLVL.

This clone is a singleton in its sample. V gene TRBV25-1 combines with J gene TRBJ2-7, with a tentative D call TRBD2 (5 bases). Deletions cut 0 bases from V and 3 bases from J, with 12 bases between. CDR3 length equals 15 residues. CDR1 and CDR2 from the germline V gene are MGHDK and SYGVNS. In nucleotides, the CDR3 is TGTGCCAGCAGTGAATATGTGGGAGTTGACTACGAGCAGTACTTC. It yields the protein CASSEYVGVDYEQYF.

J is TRBJ1-2 and V is TRBV10-2; possibly TRBD1 for D (6 bases). The CDR3 covers 13 residues. Trimming removed 3 bases from V and 5 bases from J, with 10 bases in between. Germline lookup yields CDR1 WSHSY and CDR2 SAAADI. CDR3 sequence (DNA): TGCGCCAGCAGTGAAACAGGGCTTTATGGCTACACCTTC. It encodes CASSETGLYGYTF.

V gene TRBV12-3 or TRBV12-4 combines with J gene TRBJ1-2; D not certain. The CDR3 totals 13 residues. V was pared by 7 bases and J by 1 base, with 10 bases between. CDR3 coding DNA: TGTGCCAGCACCGACACGAGTAACTATGGCTACACCTTC. It specifies CASTDTSNYGYTF.

The chain uses TRBV7-9 and TRBJ2-1; D might be TRBD2 (5 bases). CDR3 length: 13 residues. CDR1 SEHNR and CDR2 FQNEAQ come from the germline V gene (reference sequence). V was clipped by 3 bases and J by 9 bases, with 12 bases between them. CDR3 amino acids: CASSFSAGREQFF. In DNA, the CDR3 is TGTGCCAGCAGCTTTTCCGCGGGTCGTGAGCAGTTCTTC.

The rearrangement joins TRBV7-2 to TRBJ2-7; D may be TRBD2 (6 bases). The V gene lost 6 bases and the J gene lost 0 bases, with 15 bases spanning the gap. Germline CDR1 is SGHTA and CDR2 is FQGNSA. This CDR3 is 15 amino acids long. The CDR3 loop is CASSWNRDSSYEQYF. In nucleotides, the CDR3 is TGTGCCAGCAGTTGGAACCGGGACTCCTCCTACGAGCAGTACTTC.

The chain carries TRBV10-3 and TRBJ2-3, with 12 bases matching TRBD2. Trimming cost V 7 bases and J 2 bases; bases outside gene matches: 7. This CDR3 comprises 16 residues. The germline gives CDR1 ENHRY, CDR2 SYGVKD. CDR3 coding DNA: TGTGCCATCAACAACCTAGCGGGGGGGAACACAGATACGCAGTATTTT. This gives the protein CAINNLAGGNTDTQYF.

This chain joins TRBV11-2 and TRBJ2-7; 7 bases map to TRBD1. V was clipped by 5 bases and J by 3 bases; unmatched bases: 10. Germline CDR1 and CDR2: SGHAT and FQNNGV. This CDR3 has 15 amino acids. The CDR3 is CASSPRTGLDYEQYF. In DNA, the CDR3 is TGTGCCAGCAGCCCCCGGACAGGTCTGGACTACGAGCAGTACTTC.

Only a few counts were recorded for this clone. The V gene is TRBV7-6, the J gene TRBJ2-1; D call uncertain. Trimming removed 5 bases from V and 5 bases from J, with 10 bases in between. Germline CDR1 SGHVS, CDR2 FNYEAQ. This CDR3 has 13 residues. The CDR3 region has the DNA TGTGCCAGCAGCCCTGAGGAAGACAATGAGCAGTTCTTC. Translated: CASSPEEDNEQFF.

This clone was seen more than once but under ten times. The chain joins TRBV2 to TRBJ1-5; D unresolved. V dropped 2 bases and J dropped 2 bases, with 10 bases sitting between them. This CDR3 is 15 amino acids long. CDR1 SNHLY and CDR2 FYNNEI come from the germline V gene. The CDR3, as DNA: TGTGCCAGCAGTGAATTACAAAACCGCAATCAGCCCCAGCATTTT. Translation: CASSELQNRNQPQHF.

A note on this clone: This sample includes further DNA sequences coding for the same CDR3. The chain combines TRBV15 with TRBJ2-7, with D perhaps matching TRBD2 (6 bases). Germline assignment: CDR1 LNHNV and CDR2 YYDKDF (reference sequence). This CDR3 has 14 amino acids. The ends were cut back, 0 bases at V and 2 bases at J, with 8 bases in the middle. The CDR3 region is CATSREGGAYEQYF. Written as DNA, the CDR3 is TGTGCCACCAGCAGAGAGGGCGGGGCCTACGAGCAGTACTTC.

The chain links TRBV11-2 to TRBJ2-1; 8 nucleotides line up with TRBD2. The V gene's germline CDR1 is SGHAT and CDR2 FQNNGV. This CDR3 contains 15 residues. The J segment lost 6 bases and the V segment lost 5 bases, leaving 9 bases of the junction unmatched. CDR3 nucleotide sequence: TGTGCCAGCAGCCTGGGGGCGGGGGGAATCAATGAGCAGTTCTTC. Amino acids: CASSLGAGGINEQFF.

This chain connects TRBV14 to TRBJ2-3; D possibly corresponds to TRBD1 (6 bases). The CDR3 runs to 16 residues. Trimming removed 0 bases at V and 0 bases at J, with 10 bases between. Germline assignment: CDR1 SGHDN and CDR2 FVKESK. The CDR3 sequence: CASSQDRGHSTDTQYF. CDR3 coding DNA: TGTGCCAGCAGCCAAGATCGGGGACATAGCACAGATACGCAGTATTTT.

V is TRBV28 and J is TRBJ2-1, with D perhaps TRBD1 (5 bases). The CDR3 covers 14 residues. Trimming removed 4 bases from V and 0 bases from J, with 7 bases in between. Germline CDR1 and CDR2: MDHEN and SYDVKM. CDR3 coding DNA: TGTGCCAGCAGTTCGACAGCCTCCTACAATGAGCAGTTCTTC. Its protein product is CASSSTASYNEQFF. Full variable domain (rest looked up from reference TRBV28 and TRBJ2-1): DVKVTQSSRYLVKRTGEKVFLECVQDMDHENMFWYRQDPGLGLRLIYFSYDVKMKEKGDIPEGYSVSREKKERFSLILESASTNQTSMYLCASSSTASYNEQFFGPGTRLTVL.

V and J are TRBV5-4 and TRBJ1-5; 7 nucleotides match TRBD1. After removal of 3 bases from V and 2 bases from J, the junction contained 2 bases not matched to a gene. The length of the CDR3 is 14 residues. The germline gives CDR1 SGHNT, CDR2 YYREEE (reference sequence). Written as DNA, the CDR3 is TGTGCCAGCAGCTCGCAGGGGGGCAATCAGCCCCAGCATTTT. This encodes CASSSQGGNQPQHF.

The chain couples TRBV3-1 (or the pseudogene TRBV3-2) to TRBJ2-3, with TRBD2 matching 10 bases. The CDR3 spans 18 residues. Germline V gene data show CDR1 as LGHDT and CDR2 as YNNKEL (reference sequence). Trimming at V came to 4 bases and at J to 0 bases, leaving 10 bases not matched to a gene. CDR3 sequence: CASSLPSTSGYSTDTQYF. The CDR3 DNA follows: TGTGCCAGCAGCCTTCCATCGACTAGCGGGTATAGCACAGATACGCAGTATTTT.

The genes are TRBV5-8 and TRBJ1-6; 7 bases fit TRBD1. J lost 9 bases, V lost 6 bases, and 9 bases had no gene match. From germline, CDR1 is SGHTS and CDR2 YDEGEE. This CDR3 is built from 14 residues. Here the CDR3 reads CASTQGQVPSPLHF. CDR3 bases: TGTGCCAGCACCCAAGGACAGGTCCCTTCACCCCTCCACTTT.

The chain is built from TRBV6-1 and TRBJ2-6; 7 bases line up with TRBD1. The J segment lost 2 bases and the V segment lost 2 bases, leaving 6 bases of the junction unmatched. There are 17 residues in the CDR3. Germline CDR1 is MNHNS and CDR2 is SASEGT. CDR3 loop: CASSEREQGTGANVLTF. The CDR3 nucleotides read TGTGCCAGCAGTGAAAGGGAACAGGGGACTGGGGCCAACGTCCTGACTTTC.

Written as DNA, the CDR3 is TGTGCCAGCAGCTTAGTTGGGAGGACTGAAGCTTTCTTT. Its translation: CASSLVGRTEAFF. The chain couples TRBV7-9 to TRBJ1-1, with unresolved D. V was shortened by 1 base and J by 5 bases, with 8 bases between the two germline ends. Germline V gene lookup returns CDR1 SEHNR and CDR2 FQNEAQ (reference sequence). CDR3 size: 13 residues.